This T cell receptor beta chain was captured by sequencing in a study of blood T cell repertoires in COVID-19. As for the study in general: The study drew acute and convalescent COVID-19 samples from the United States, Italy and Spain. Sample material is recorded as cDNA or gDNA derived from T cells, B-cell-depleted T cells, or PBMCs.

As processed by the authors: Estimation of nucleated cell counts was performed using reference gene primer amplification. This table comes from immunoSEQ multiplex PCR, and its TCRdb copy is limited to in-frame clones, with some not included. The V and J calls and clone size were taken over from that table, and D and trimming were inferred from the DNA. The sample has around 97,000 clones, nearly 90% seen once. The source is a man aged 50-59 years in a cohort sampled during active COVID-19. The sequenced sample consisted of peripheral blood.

The DNA of the CDR3 is TGTGCCAGCAGCTTAATGCGGAATCAAGAGACCCAGTACTTC. Translated: CASSLMRNQETQYF. The V gene is TRBV7-2, the J gene TRBJ2-5, with D unclear. The CDR3 extends over 14 amino acids. V lost 2 bases and J lost 2, with 9 bases in between. Looked up from germline, CDR1 is SGHTA and CDR2 is FQGNSA.